The present T cell receptor (beta chain) was sequenced within a study of blood T cell repertoires in COVID-19. Study overall: Sites in the United States, Italy and Spain provided acute and convalescent COVID-19 samples. PBMCs, B-cell-depleted T cells, or T cells provided the cDNA or gDNA that made up the material.

Authors' analysis steps: By means of reference gene primer amplification, nucleated cell counts were estimated. Clones were sequenced by immunoSEQ multiplex PCR, and TCRdb holds only the in-frame ones, with some missing. V and J calls and clone size are as listed in that table; D and trimming were resolved from the DNA. The data hold around 70,000 clones, with around 86% observed a single time. The germline V gene has CDR1 SGHAT and CDR2 FQNNGV. V gave up 3 bases and J gave up 6 bases, with 9 bases separating them. CDR3 size: 12 residues. J is TRBJ2-7 and V is TRBV11-2, with D perhaps TRBD1 (5 bases). This TCR was recovered from a woman younger than 30 with acute or convalescent COVID-19. The specimen was peripheral blood. In DNA, the CDR3 is TGTGCCAGCAGCTTGGCAGGGCCCGAGCAGTACTTC. It specifies CASSLAGPEQYF.